Listed here is a single T cell receptor (beta chain). Its target is not known. Measured with immunoSEQ multiplex PCR; TCRdb has only the in-frame clones, and not every one. This table has 65,000 or so clones, roughly 84% appearing once. CDR3 length equals 15 residues. Germline V gene sequence: CDR1 SGDLS, CDR2 YYNGEE. Losses at the gene ends were 0 bases for V and 7 bases for J; bases not matched to a gene: 4. The data originate from a study of T cell responses to AZD1222 COVID-19 vaccine. Study information: Both about-4-week and about-12-week second-dose recipients were combined. Whole-study findings and limits: The sample set comprised mostly white British donors with more females, and clonal diversity was possibly underestimated. Rises in breadth and depth of Spike-specific TCRs came after two AZD1222 doses. Seropositivity was recorded at baseline in only 6 or 7 AZD1222 recipients.

Sequenced material: peripheral blood, taken on day 0 of AZD1222 vaccination. The TCR comes from an adult in good health. The gene calls are TRBV9 and TRBJ2-1; TRBD1 agrees at 10 bases. The CDR3 is CASSVAGTGDNEQFF. The CDR3 nucleotides read TGTGCCAGCAGCGTAGCCGGGACAGGGGATAATGAGCAGTTCTTC.